The clone carrying this T cell receptor (beta chain) has ten or more counts. The sample is drawn from a study of identical twins. Donors uniformly comprised healthy Caucasians. The CDR3 sequence is 15 residues long. CDR1 and CDR2 from the germline V gene are SGHTA and FQGNSA. Trimming removed 0 bases from V and 8 bases from J; junction bases left unmatched: 9. In TCRdb, the 5' RACE reads were re-called with MiXCR into one record per CDR3 protein. The top ten clones hold 7% to 10% of a sample with about 160,000 distinct CDR3 sequences, 3% to 4% of them seen once. The sample was memory T cells sorted from blood. This sequence joins TRBV7-2 and TRBJ1-2; 7 positions match TRBD1. This TCR derives from a man in his late teens or twenties in good health. In DNA, the CDR3 is TGTGCCAGCAGCTTAGCCCGGGACAGCGGAGGAGGCTACACCTTC. It yields the protein CASSLARDSGGGYTF.